One sample yielded the 4 T cell receptor beta chains listed below, sequenced in a study of blood T cells in healthy people across ages. The second PCR ran about 7 to 12 cycles with a sample-barcoded 5' primer and J-beta primers. A single record per CDR3 protein comes from TCRdb applying MiXCR to the 5' RACE reads. The sample has 720,000 or so distinct CDR3 sequences, roughly 41% seen once. Sequencing used blood. These receptors were obtained from an elderly man in good health.

The CDR3 loop is CAWWGYNEQFF. CDR3 bases: TGTGCCTGGTGGGGTTACAATGAGCAGTTCTTC. This chain links TRBV30 with TRBJ2-1, with no clear D. CDR1 GTSNPN and CDR2 SVGIG come from the germline V gene (reference sequence). The CDR3 is made up of 11 amino acids. The V and J ends lost 5 bases and 4 bases respectively, with 6 bases between them.

The chain recombines TRBV7-2 with TRBJ2-5, with 8 bases aligning to TRBD2. This CDR3 has 16 amino acids. Germline trimming cut 5 bases from V and 3 bases from J; bases unmatched to any gene: 11. Germline CDR1 and CDR2: SGHTA and FQGNSA. As DNA, the CDR3 is TGTGCCAGCAGCCGGACCAGCGGGGGAAATAAAGAGACCCAGTACTTC. Protein product: CASSRTSGGNKETQYF.

The chain joins TRBV7-6 to TRBJ2-5, with 7 positions matching TRBD2. Per the germline V gene, CDR1 is SGHVS and CDR2 is FNYEAQ. The ends lost 0 bases at V and 1 base at J; junction bases unmatched: 8. This CDR3 comprises 17 residues. CDR3 bases: TGTGCCAGCAGCTTAGCGCCGGCTAGCGGTACCCAAGAGACCCAGTACTTC. Protein sequence: CASSLAPASGTQETQYF.

This clonotype occurred many times. This chain links TRBV28 with TRBJ2-5; TRBD2 might be the D (6 bases). This CDR3 is 17 amino acids long. The V gene's germline CDR1 is MDHEN and CDR2 SYDVKM. The V end lost 5 bases, the J end lost 1 base, and 20 bases lay between the germline ends. The CDR3 nucleotides are TGTGCCAGCAGTCGGTCTTCCCGCGGGGTGCTCCAAGAGACCCAGTACTTC. Translation: CASSRSSRGVLQETQYF.